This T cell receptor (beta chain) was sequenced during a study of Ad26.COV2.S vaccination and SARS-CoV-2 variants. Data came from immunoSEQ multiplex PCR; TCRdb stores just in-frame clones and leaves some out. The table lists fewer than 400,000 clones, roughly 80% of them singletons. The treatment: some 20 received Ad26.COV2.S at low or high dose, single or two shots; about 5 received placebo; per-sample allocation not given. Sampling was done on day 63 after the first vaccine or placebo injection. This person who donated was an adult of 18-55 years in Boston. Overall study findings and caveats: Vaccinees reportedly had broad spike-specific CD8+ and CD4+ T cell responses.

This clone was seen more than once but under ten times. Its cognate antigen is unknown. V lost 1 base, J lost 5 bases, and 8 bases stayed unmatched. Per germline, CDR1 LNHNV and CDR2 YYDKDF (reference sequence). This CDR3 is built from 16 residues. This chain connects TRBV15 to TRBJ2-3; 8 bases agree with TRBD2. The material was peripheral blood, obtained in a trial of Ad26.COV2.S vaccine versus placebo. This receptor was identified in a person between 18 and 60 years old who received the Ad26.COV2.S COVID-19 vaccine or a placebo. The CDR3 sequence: CATSRARGGRGDTQYF. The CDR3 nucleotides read TGTGCCACCAGCAGAGCACGGGGGGGCCGAGGAGATACGCAGTATTTT.